This TCR beta chain was profiled in a study of OX40 agonist ivuxolimab in advanced cancers. Background on the study: Partial responses were achieved by three patients, one with hepatocellular carcinoma and two with cutaneous melanoma. Study results and caveats: There were, on average, more expanded clones in CD8+ T cells than in CD4+. Expanded peripheral T-cell antigen specificity went undetermined. Partial responders receiving 0.1-3.0 mg/kg showed among the lowest clonal expansion.

The data were produced by immunoSEQ multiplex PCR, yet TCRdb's version contains in-frame clones alone and is incomplete. Of roughly 140,000 clones detected, 94% appear once; the ten largest clones hold under 0.4%. With regard to this clone: No antigen is known for it.

Germline CDR1 LNHDA, CDR2 SQIVND (reference sequence). Trimming at V came to 3 bases and at J to 0 bases, leaving 2 bases not matched to a gene. The CDR3 is 16 residues long. This sequence was found in an adult with an advanced solid tumor such as melanoma, head and neck, liver or kidney cancer. The rearrangement links TRBV19 to TRBJ2-6, with 7 bases lining up with TRBD1. The sample here was CD4+ or CD8+ T cells sorted from blood, taken in a trial of the OX40 agonist ivuxolimab. The DNA for the CDR3 is TGTGCCAGTAGTATGGGGACAGCCTCTGGGGCCAACGTCCTGACTTTC. Translated, it gives CASSMGTASGANVLTF. Complete variable domain (other parts from reference TRBV19 and TRBJ2-6): DGGITQSPKYLFRKEGQNVTLSCEQNLNHDAMYWYRQDPGQGLRLIYYSQIVNDFQKGDIAEGYSVSREKKESFPLTVTSAQKNPTAFYLCASSMGTASGANVLTFGAGSRLTVL.